These T cell receptor beta chains were read from a single sample in a study of cytomegalovirus exposure and HLA in healthy donors. This table comes from immunoSEQ multiplex PCR, and its TCRdb copy is limited to in-frame clones, with some not included. Among more than 70,000 clones, about 70% were seen once, and the ten largest hold 7.6%. Sequenced sample: PBMCs. The receptors shown here come from a man aged 35 to 55 in good health and CMV-seropositive. The CDR3 runs from the conserved cysteine through the conserved F or W. Fields, in order: clone size, D gene, V gene, J gene, CDR3 protein, CDR3 DNA. The D gene is left open where the match is weak. Where a row states a size, it is once, few, many or the class of an expanded clone; other rows omit it.

.	TRBD1	TRBV18	TRBJ1-4	CASSPLGDRGESNEKLFF	TGTGCCAGCTCACCACTAGGGGACAGGGGCGAAAGTAATGAAAAACTGTTTTTT
.	TRBD1	TRBV4-1	TRBJ1-1	CASSQDLQGAQRTEAFF	TGCGCCAGCAGCCAAGATCTACAGGGGGCGCAGCGGACTGAAGCTTTCTTT
.	TRBD1	TRBV18	TRBJ1-5	CASSPSDRTPQHF	TGTGCCAGCTCACCATCGGACAGGACGCCCCAGCATTTT
medium-sized	.	TRBV2	TRBJ2-1	CASGGANEQFF	TGTGCCAGCGGCGGGGCAAATGAGCAGTTCTTC
.	.	TRBV15	TRBJ1-1	CATSRDLGRGTEAFF	TGTGCCACCAGCAGAGATCTCGGCAGGGGTACTGAAGCTTTCTTT
.	.	TRBV28	TRBJ1-1	CASNPETVATEAFF	TGTGCCAGCAACCCTGAGACAGTGGCCACTGAAGCTTTCTTT
once	TRBD1	TRBV11-1	TRBJ1-6	CASSGATGIGSPLHF	TGTGCCAGCAGCGGCGCGACAGGGATAGGTTCACCCCTCCACTTT
.	.	TRBV6-6	TRBJ1-4	CASSPAVNNEKLFF	TGTGCCAGCTCCCCCGCGGTTAATAATGAAAAACTGTTTTTT
.	TRBD1	TRBV5-6	TRBJ1-1	CASSWDRAGAEAFF	TGTGCCAGCAGCTGGGACAGGGCGGGCGCTGAAGCTTTCTTT
.	TRBD2	TRBV7-7	TRBJ2-2	CASSPSGVNTGELFF	TGTGCTAGCAGTCCTAGCGGAGTAAACACCGGGGAGCTGTTTTTT
.	.	TRBV27	TRBJ2-7	CASSSPQAAQEVRQYF	TGTGCCAGCAGTTCCCCGCAAGCGGCGCAGGAGGTGCGGCAGTACTTC
few	TRBD1	TRBV2	TRBJ1-2	CASERDRGLYGYTF	TGTGCCAGCGAAAGGGACAGGGGGCTTTATGGCTACACCTTC
.	TRBD1	TRBV4-1	TRBJ1-2	CASSPAGQGGGGYTF	TGCGCCAGCAGCCCCGCCGGACAGGGAGGAGGAGGCTACACCTTC
.	.	TRBV6-5	TRBJ1-4	CASSRGLGEKLFF	TGTGCCAGCAGTAGGGGCTTGGGAGAAAAACTGTTTTTT
.	TRBD1	TRBV12-5	TRBJ1-4	CASGHLGQGGEKLFF	TGTGCTAGTGGCCACCTCGGACAGGGAGGAGAAAAACTGTTTTTT
.	TRBD2	TRBV19	TRBJ2-3	CASSPPEVAGRDTQYF	TGTGCCAGTAGTCCGCCTGAGGTAGCGGGGAGAGATACGCAGTATTTT
.	.	TRBV5-1	TRBJ2-2	CASSLVEGAGELFF	TGCGCCAGCAGCTTGGTAGAGGGGGCCGGGGAGCTGTTTTTT
.	.	TRBV5-1	TRBJ2-5	CASSLQGNQETQYF	TGCGCCAGCAGCTTGCAGGGCAACCAAGAGACCCAGTACTTC
.	.	TRBV18	TRBJ2-7	CASSPEGSLQYF	TGTGCCAGCTCACCAGAAGGGAGCTTGCAGTACTTC
.	.	TRBV28	TRBJ2-2	CASSPLGQVNTGELFF	TGTGCCAGCAGTCCCTTGGGTCAGGTGAACACCGGGGAGCTGTTTTTT
.	.	TRBV19	TRBJ1-2	CASSLYGQTNYGYTF	TGTGCCAGTAGTCTTTACGGACAGACTAACTATGGCTACACCTTC
.	TRBD1	TRBV5-4	TRBJ2-2	CASSLAGTGGTGELFF	TGTGCCAGCAGCTTGGCTGGGACAGGGGGCACCGGGGAGCTGTTTTTT
once	.	TRBV4-2	TRBJ2-3	CASSQESGSTDTQYF	TGTGCCAGCAGCCAAGAGAGCGGTAGCACAGATACGCAGTATTTT
.	.	TRBV29-1	TRBJ2-3	CSVGEASTDTQYF	TGCAGCGTTGGTGAGGCAAGCACAGATACGCAGTATTTT
.	.	TRBV5-6	TRBJ1-4	CASSRGGTNEKLFF	TGTGCCAGCAGCAGGGGGGGGACTAATGAAAAACTGTTTTTT
.	.	TRBV7-2	TRBJ2-1	CASSALMGGVYEQFF	TGTGCCAGCAGTGCCCTTATGGGGGGAGTCTATGAGCAGTTCTTC
few	TRBD1	TRBV5-6	TRBJ1-3	CASSSQQGAGNTIYF	TGTGCCAGCAGCTCCCAACAGGGGGCTGGAAACACCATATATTTT
many	.	TRBV6-6	TRBJ2-2	CASTLDRNTGELFF	TGTGCCAGCACCCTGGACAGAAACACCGGGGAGCTGTTTTTT
.	.	TRBV5-1	TRBJ2-7	CASNEQGYEQYF	TGCGCCAGCAACGAACAGGGTTACGAGCAGTACTTC
.	.	TRBV18	TRBJ2-2	CASSPDGSGELFF	TGTGCCAGCTCACCTGACGGGAGCGGGGAGCTGTTTTTT
.	.	TRBV9	TRBJ1-1	CASSSSDTNTEAFF	TGTGCCAGCAGCTCCAGTGACACGAACACTGAAGCTTTCTTT
once	TRBD2	TRBV27	TRBJ2-7	CASSLRGLGFYEQYF	TGTGCCAGCAGTTTGAGGGGACTAGGATTCTACGAGCAGTACTTC
once	.	TRBV29-1	TRBJ1-2	CSVEEGGGYTF	TGCAGCGTTGAAGAGGGGGGTGGCTACACCTTC
.	TRBD1	TRBV15	TRBJ2-7	CATTWGDRLSEQYF	TGTGCCACCACCTGGGGGGACAGGCTCTCCGAGCAGTACTTC
.	TRBD2	TRBV5-1	TRBJ2-4	CASSLSRGEDIQYF	TGCGCCAGCAGCTTGTCCCGGGGGGAGGACATTCAGTACTTC
.	TRBD2	TRBV5-1	TRBJ2-3	CASSYVPSGGTDTQYF	TGCGCCAGCAGCTACGTTCCGAGCGGGGGAACAGATACGCAGTATTTT
once	.	TRBV27	TRBJ2-5	CASRSTQETQYF	TGTGCCAGCAGGTCTACCCAAGAGACCCAGTACTTC
.	TRBD1	TRBV28	TRBJ1-5	CASSAGGGGQPQHF	TGTGCCAGCAGTGCAGGGGGCGGGGGTCAGCCCCAGCATTTT
.	.	TRBV6-6	TRBJ1-3	CASSPRTAFSGNTIYF	TGTGCCAGCAGTCCACGGACAGCCTTCTCTGGAAACACCATATATTTT
.	.	TRBV10-3	TRBJ1-2	CAISESRGDGYTF	TGTGCCATCAGTGAATCCAGGGGCGATGGCTACACCTTC
once	.	TRBV7-3	TRBJ1-1	CASSRDGLMNTEAFF	TGTGCCAGCAGCCGAGATGGACTGATGAACACTGAAGCTTTCTTT
.	TRBD1	TRBV28	TRBJ2-5	CASSPGQDPETQYF	TGTGCCAGCAGTCCCGGACAGGACCCAGAGACCCAGTACTTC
.	.	TRBV15	TRBJ2-1	CATSSRVGQSNEQFF	TGTGCCACCAGCAGCAGGGTCGGACAGAGCAATGAGCAGTTCTTC
few	TRBD2	TRBV7-3	TRBJ2-7	CASRSGGADGEQYF	TGTGCCAGCAGGAGCGGGGGGGCGGATGGAGAGCAGTACTTC
.	TRBD1	TRBV5-1	TRBJ1-1	CASSPRTGSNTEAFF	TGCGCCAGCAGCCCAAGGACAGGGAGTAACACTGAAGCTTTCTTT
few	TRBD1	TRBV30	TRBJ2-7	CAWSTGTGSYEQYF	TGTGCCTGGAGTACCGGGACAGGGTCCTACGAGCAGTACTTC
.	.	TRBV4-3	TRBJ2-3	CASSQDGQGNADTQYF	TGCGCCAGCAGCCAAGATGGCCAGGGGAATGCAGATACGCAGTATTTT
.	.	TRBV2	TRBJ1-4	CASSGHDRDTYAEKLFF	TGTGCCAGCAGTGGACACGATCGGGACACATACGCGGAAAAACTGTTTTTT
.	.	TRBV5-1	TRBJ2-7	CASSTGHSTYEQYF	TGCGCCAGCAGCACCGGACACTCCACCTACGAGCAGTACTTC
.	.	TRBV7-2	TRBJ2-7	CASSLPGAVRLYEQYF	TGTGCCAGCAGCTTACCAGGGGCGGTGCGACTCTACGAGCAGTACTTC
.	.	TRBV5-6	TRBJ1-3	CASSSTGGGGNTIYF	TGTGCCAGCAGCTCAACGGGAGGAGGTGGAAACACCATATATTTT
.	TRBD1	TRBV6-5	TRBJ1-1	CASAGQGLSPEAFF	TGTGCCAGCGCGGGACAGGGCCTAAGCCCCGAAGCTTTCTTT
.	TRBD1	TRBV11-2	TRBJ1-1	CASSSQGQGSNTEAFF	TGTGCCAGCAGCTCCCAGGGACAGGGTTCGAACACTGAAGCTTTCTTT